These T cell receptor beta chains were read from a single sample in a study of T cell clonotyping in hematopoietic cell transplantation. Data came from immunoSEQ multiplex PCR; TCRdb stores just in-frame clones and leaves some out. The sample comprises under 5,000 clones, about 90% of which are singletons, and 5% to 6% rests with the top ten. The source material was peripheral blood mononuclear cells. These receptors came from a man between 40 and 49 years old in good health. Some clones in this sample may be carry-over from other donors' samples. Each CDR3 is given with its conserved first and last residue. A D gene is named only where the DNA matches it firmly. Only part of the rows carry a size: once, few, many, or a class if the clone is expanded.

J	size	V	D	CDR3	DNA
TRBJ1-6	-	TRBV4-3	-	CASSQDMGGAWNSPLHF	TGCGCCAGCAGCCAAGATATGGGGGGGGCTTGGAATTCACCCCTCCACTTT
TRBJ2-1	-	TRBV7-9	-	CAGGTSNEQFF	TGTGCCGGTGGGACTTCCAATGAGCAGTTCTTC
TRBJ1-2	-	TRBV10-3	-	CAISESRANYGYTF	TGTGCCATCAGTGAGTCGAGGGCGAACTATGGCTACACCTTC
TRBJ2-2	-	TRBV6-5	-	CASSYSDGDTGELFF	TGTGCCAGCAGTTACTCCGACGGGGACACCGGGGAGCTGTTTTTT
TRBJ2-7	-	TRBV12-5	-	CASGLGLISYEQYF	TGTGCTAGTGGTTTGGGTCTCATCTCCTACGAGCAGTACTTC
TRBJ2-5	once	TRBV7-7	TRBD2	CASSSSGYQETQYF	TGTGCTAGCAGCTCTAGCGGGTACCAAGAGACCCAGTACTTC
TRBJ2-7	-	TRBV27	TRBD2	CASSLRTSGWSSYEQYF	TGTGCCAGCAGTTTAAGGACTAGCGGGTGGAGCTCCTACGAGCAGTACTTC
TRBJ2-2	-	TRBV30	TRBD1	CAWSVRGQGELFF	TGTGCCTGGAGTGTCAGGGGGCAAGGGGAGCTGTTTTTT
TRBJ1-6	-	TRBV6-5	-	CASRPNGGSPLHF	TGTGCCAGCAGACCGAACGGGGGTTCACCCCTCCACTTT
TRBJ2-3	-	TRBV29-1	-	CSVAGDGDTQYF	TGCAGCGTTGCAGGGGATGGTGATACGCAGTATTTT
TRBJ2-1	-	TRBV13	TRBD2	CASSLILAGGNEQFF	TGTGCCAGCAGCTTGATACTAGCGGGAGGGAATGAGCAGTTCTTC
TRBJ1-4	-	TRBV13	TRBD1	CARLVTGVRKLFF	TGTGCCAGGCTCGTGACAGGGGTAAGGAAACTGTTTTTT
TRBJ1-1	-	TRBV28	TRBD1	CASRGQGGTEAFF	TGTGCCAGCAGGGGACAGGGCGGAACTGAAGCTTTCTTT
TRBJ2-1	-	TRBV28	TRBD1	CASSLATGTGYNEQFF	TGTGCCAGCAGTTTAGCAACCGGGACAGGGTACAATGAGCAGTTCTTC
TRBJ1-1	few	TRBV9	-	CASSPAGYTEAFF	TGTGCCAGCAGCCCCGCGGGGTACACTGAAGCTTTCTTT
TRBJ2-7	-	TRBV28	TRBD2	CASSLLVGGGTSYEQYF	TGTGCCAGCAGTTTATTGGTGGGGGGGGGTACCTCCTACGAGCAGTACTTC
TRBJ1-1	-	TRBV5-1	-	CASSLISGVMNTEAFF	TGCGCCAGCAGCTTAATTTCGGGAGTCATGAACACTGAAGCTTTCTTT
TRBJ1-6	-	TRBV7-2	-	CASTTRARSSYNSPLHF	TGTGCCAGCACCACCCGGGCACGGAGCTCCTATAATTCACCCCTCCACTTT
TRBJ1-5	-	TRBV18	-	CASSANRDSQPQHF	TGTGCCAGCTCGGCCAACAGGGATTCGCAGCCCCAGCATTTT
TRBJ2-3	once	TRBV7-3	TRBD1	CASSPGQGAAAQYF	TGTGCCAGCAGCCCCGGACAGGGGGCGGCCGCGCAGTATTTT